This passage covers 24 T cell receptor beta chains from one sample sequenced in a study of cytomegalovirus exposure and HLA in healthy donors. PCR was performed using 60 Vbeta and 13 Jbeta primers. Some clones are missing from TCRdb's copy, which holds only in-frame ones; the method was immunoSEQ multiplex PCR. In the table there are 100,000 to 150,000 clones, roughly four fifths of which are singletons. Sequencing used PBMCs. The receptors were gathered from a woman between 50 and 59 years old in good health and CMV-seronegative.

This chain links TRBV14 with TRBJ2-1; the D is unclear. CDR1 and CDR2 from the germline V gene are SGHDN and FVKESK. The CDR3 is 18 residues long. V lost 1 base and J 10 bases, leaving 26 bases between the germline ends. The CDR3 DNA reads TGTGCCAGCAGCCAAGGTCCCCCCCCGGCACCTTACGGGTGGGAGCAGTTCTTC. Translated: CASSQGPPPAPYGWEQFF.

The rearrangement links TRBV4-3 to TRBJ2-3; D perhaps matches TRBD2 (5 bases). V lost 0 bases, J lost 5 bases, and 12 bases lay in between. The germline gives CDR1 LGHNA, CDR2 YSLEER. CDR3 size: 15 residues. CDR3 bases: TGCGCCAGCAGCCAAGATCTTGCCCGGGGAGATACGCAGTATTTT. Its protein is CASSQDLARGDTQYF.

The chain combines TRBV7-9 with TRBJ2-2; 7 bases fit TRBD1. There are 15 residues in the CDR3. J gave up 7 bases and V 4 bases, and 9 bases lay outside the gene matches. CDR1 and CDR2 (germline): SEHNR, FQNEAQ (reference sequence). The DNA of the CDR3 is TGTGCCAGCAGCTCACAGGGGCCCGGGGTCGGGGAGCTGTTTTTT. Translating it yields CASSSQGPGVGELFF.

The chain is built from TRBV2 and TRBJ2-1; 7 nucleotides line up with TRBD2. Trimming cost V 9 bases and J 6 bases; bases outside gene matches: 11. CDR1 and CDR2 from the germline V gene are SNHLY and FYNNEI. There are 14 residues in the CDR3. DNA for the CDR3: TGTGCCAGTAGAGCGGGATTTGGATTCAATGAGCAGTTCTTC. Its protein product is CASRAGFGFNEQFF.

In nucleotides, the CDR3 is TGTGCCACCCGTCAACAGGGGGCGCGAATTAGCCCTGAAGCTTTCTTT. This encodes CATRQQGARISPEAFF. The chain employs TRBV15 and TRBJ1-1; 9 bases line up with TRBD1. The ends lost 8 bases at V and 6 bases at J; junction bases unmatched: 16. Germline V gene sequence: CDR1 LNHNV, CDR2 YYDKDF (reference sequence). This CDR3 contains 16 residues.

This clone occurred a few times. This rearrangement joins TRBV28 to TRBJ2-1; 10 bases fit TRBD2. This CDR3 is 13 amino acids long. The V segment lost 9 bases and the J segment 10 bases; nucleotides outside the gene matches: 9. Germline CDR1 is MDHEN and CDR2 is SYDVKM. This CDR3 is CASEREGTREQFF. Written as DNA, the CDR3 is TGTGCCAGTGAGCGGGAGGGGACCCGCGAGCAGTTCTTC.

This clone was observed a handful of times. This chain uses TRBV19 with TRBJ1-4; D ambiguous. The V end was cut by 5 bases, the J end by 7 bases, with 17 bases between. This CDR3 has 15 amino acids. Germline loops: CDR1 LNHDA, CDR2 SQIVND (reference sequence). CDR3 residues: CASSLPGNSIEKLFF. CDR3 DNA: TGTGCCAGTAGTCTTCCCGGGAACTCCATTGAAAAACTGTTTTTT.

The rearrangement joins TRBV7-9 to TRBJ1-3, with 7 bases lining up with TRBD1. V lost 1 base, J lost 2 bases, and 8 bases stayed unmatched. CDR3 length: 17 residues. Germline V lookup: CDR1 SEHNR, CDR2 FQNEAQ (reference sequence). The CDR3 DNA reads as TGTGCCAGCAGCTTAGATACAGGGGCCGGGCCTGGAAACACCATATATTTT. It translates to CASSLDTGAGPGNTIYF.

The count of this clone is one. This chain uses TRBV25-1 with TRBJ1-4; 12 nucleotides line up with TRBD1. Germline loops: CDR1 MGHDK, CDR2 SYGVNS. V lost 4 bases and J lost 5; bases outside the gene matches: 8. CDR3 size: 17 residues. The CDR3 DNA reads TGTGCCAGCAGTGGGGACAGGGGGCCTTGGCGGAATGAAAAACTGTTTTTT. Its translation is CASSGDRGPWRNEKLFF.

This rearrangement joins TRBV5-6 to TRBJ2-7; TRBD2 matches 8 bases. Trimming took 0 bases from V and 2 from J; bases not matched to a gene: 7. CDR1 SGHDT and CDR2 YYEEEE come from the germline V gene. This CDR3 contains 16 residues. The CDR3 DNA follows: TGTGCCAGCAGCTTGGCCTTGACTAGCGAAACCTACGAGCAGTACGTC. Protein product: CASSLALTSETYEQYV.

V gene TRBV18 combines with J gene TRBJ1-5; 8 nucleotides line up with TRBD1. Losses at the gene ends were 5 bases for V and 4 bases for J; bases not matched to a gene: 7. Germline V CDR1 and CDR2: KGHSH, LQKENI. The CDR3 is 15 amino acids. The CDR3 reads CASSDQGALNQPQHF. CDR3 DNA sequence: TGTGCCAGCTCAGACCAGGGGGCCCTGAATCAGCCCCAGCATTTT.

The chain recombines TRBV9 with TRBJ2-7; 9 bases align to TRBD2. J was trimmed by 3 bases and V by 2 bases; bases with no gene match: 3. CDR3 length: 14 residues. CDR1 is SGDLS, CDR2 YYNGEE, per germline. CDR3 amino acids: CASSVSGSVYEQYF. The CDR3 region has the DNA TGTGCCAGCAGCGTTAGCGGGAGCGTCTACGAGCAGTACTTC. Looking up the rest from reference TRBV9 and TRBJ2-7 gives the full variable domain: DSGVTQTPKHLITATGQRVTLRCSPRSGDLSVYWYQQSLDQGLQFLIQYYNGEERAKGNILERFSAQQFPDLHSELNLSSLELGDSALYFCASSVSGSVYEQYFGPGTRLTVT.

This rearrangement joins TRBV27 to TRBJ2-7, with 10 bases identical to TRBD1. V was pared by 4 bases and J by 1 base, with 4 bases of the junction left unmatched. The CDR3 consists of 15 residues. Germline loops: CDR1 MNHEY, CDR2 SMNVEV (reference sequence). The CDR3 DNA reads TGTGCCAGCAGTTCGGGACAGGGGAGGTCCTACGAGCAGTACTTC. Translated, it gives CASSSGQGRSYEQYF.

This rearrangement joins TRBV7-8 to TRBJ2-3, with D possibly being TRBD1 (6 bases). Germline V gene data show CDR1 as SGHVS and CDR2 as FQNEAQ. The germline V and J ends were trimmed by 5 bases and 0 bases, with 15 bases remaining between them. There are 16 residues in the CDR3. The CDR3 region is CASSNTGTLSTDTQYF. CDR3 coding DNA: TGTGCCAGCAGCAACACCGGGACACTTAGCACAGATACGCAGTATTTT.

V gene TRBV5-1 combines with J gene TRBJ2-1; D is unclear. CDR3 size: 13 residues. Germline-derived CDR1 and CDR2 are SGHRS and YFSETQ. V dropped 2 bases and J dropped 7 bases, with 10 bases sitting between them. The CDR3 loop is CASSFYDLNEQFF. The CDR3 DNA is TGCGCCAGCAGCTTTTACGACTTGAATGAGCAGTTCTTC.

The chain employs TRBV27 and TRBJ1-2; 11 bases line up with TRBD1. V lost 6 bases to trimming and J lost 4 bases; unmatched junction nucleotides: 1. This CDR3 contains 13 residues. Germline V gives CDR1 MNHEY, CDR2 SMNVEV (reference sequence). The CDR3 bases are TGTGCCAGCAGGGGGACAGGGGGCTATGGCTACACCTTC. It encodes CASRGTGGYGYTF.

This chain joins TRBV5-1 and TRBJ2-7; 8 positions agree with TRBD2. This CDR3 has 15 residues. Unmatched junction bases numbered 5, after V lost 0 bases and J lost 3 bases. The germline gives CDR1 SGHRS, CDR2 YFSETQ. The CDR3 spells CASSLEGLVGYEQYF. CDR3 bases: TGCGCCAGCAGCTTGGAGGGACTAGTTGGCTACGAGCAGTACTTC.

V gene TRBV7-9 combines with J gene TRBJ2-7; possible D gene TRBD1, 5 bases. The CDR3 contains 14 residues. Germline V gene sequence: CDR1 SEHNR, CDR2 FQNEAQ (reference sequence). Trimming left V 5 bases short and J 5 bases short, with 16 bases between. Here the CDR3 reads CASSPPATVDEQYV. Written as DNA, the CDR3 is TGTGCCAGCAGCCCCCCCGCGACAGTCGACGAGCAGTACGTC.

The CDR3 DNA reads as TGTGCCAGCACAGGGTTTAATGAGCAGTTCTTC. It is translated as CASTGFNEQFF. This rearrangement joins TRBV28 to TRBJ2-1; TRBD1 is a possible D gene (5 bases). The CDR3 covers 11 residues. The germline V and J ends were trimmed by 7 bases and 7 bases, with 8 bases remaining between them. The germline gives CDR1 MDHEN, CDR2 SYDVKM. The whole variable domain, filled in from reference TRBV28 and TRBJ2-1, reads DVKVTQSSRYLVKRTGEKVFLECVQDMDHENMFWYRQDPGLGLRLIYFSYDVKMKEKGDIPEGYSVSREKKERFSLILESASTNQTSMYLCASTGFNEQFFGPGTRLTVL.

J is TRBJ2-5 and V is TRBV18, with 10 bases identical to TRBD2. This CDR3 is 16 amino acids long. The germline gives CDR1 KGHSH, CDR2 LQKENI. Losses at the gene ends were 2 bases for V and 2 bases for J; bases not matched to a gene: 5. For the CDR3, the DNA is TGTGCCAGCTCACCAGGTAGCGGGAGGTGGCAAGAGACCCAGTACTTC. Protein sequence: CASSPGSGRWQETQYF.

The rearrangement joins TRBV18 to TRBJ1-2; the match to TRBD1 covers 9 bases. The V segment lost 4 bases and the J segment 8 bases; nucleotides outside the gene matches: 14. The CDR3 is 16 residues long. CDR1 KGHSH and CDR2 LQKENI come from the germline V gene. CDR3: CASSLIRDRDNGGYTF. CDR3 bases: TGTGCCAGCTCACTCATCCGGGACAGGGACAATGGCGGCTACACCTTC. Drawing the rest from reference TRBV18 and TRBJ1-2, the complete variable domain is NAGVMQNPRHLVRRRGQEARLRCSPMKGHSHVYWYRQLPEEGLKFMVYLQKENIIDESGMPKERFSAEFPKEGPSILRIQQVVRGDSAAYFCASSLIRDRDNGGYTFGSGTRLTVV.

Details on this clone: A junction end diverges from the germline sequence, so it may reflect a read error. The chain employs TRBV7-9 and TRBJ1-2; 10 bases are shared with TRBD1. CDR3 length equals 18 residues. The germline CDR1 and CDR2 sequences are SEHNR and FQNEAQ (reference sequence). The CDR3, as DNA: TGTGCCAGCAGTCCACGCGACAGGGGGCTAAATCCCAGCTATGGCTACCCCTTC. Its protein is CASSPRDRGLNPSYGYPF.

The chain employs TRBV27 and TRBJ2-7, with 7 positions matching TRBD2. The J segment lost 2 bases and the V segment lost 7 bases, leaving 2 bases of the junction unmatched. CDR3 size: 12 residues. The V gene's germline CDR1 is MNHEY and CDR2 SMNVEV (reference sequence). The CDR3 is CASMGGAYEQYF. Here the CDR3 DNA reads TGTGCCAGCATGGGGGGGGCCTACGAGCAGTACTTC.

This chain joins TRBV7-9 and TRBJ2-1; 10 bases match TRBD2. This CDR3 contains 16 residues. Unmatched junction bases numbered 5, after V lost 5 bases and J lost 1 base. Germline V CDR1 and CDR2: SEHNR, FQNEAQ (reference sequence). Here the CDR3 reads CASSPRLAGSYNEQFF. DNA of the CDR3: TGTGCCAGCAGCCCGAGACTAGCGGGTTCCTACAATGAGCAGTTCTTC.